The clone carrying this TCR beta chain was detected ten times or more. The antigen is unknown. Within the library, unique molecular identifiers were attached to each individual cDNA molecule. TCRdb reprocessed the RACE reads via MiXCR and lists one record per CDR3 protein. This sample has about 380,000 distinct CDR3 sequences; about 4.4% occur once, and the top ten carry under 3%. This sample is part of a study of human T cells and chemical hapten exposure. Study observations and caveats: Patch test score rose with PT1 expanded TCRs, significant at 8, 16, 32, not 4. It was expanded TCRs that formed significantly more large CDR3 similarity clusters than controls did.

Trimming took 4 bases from V and 1 from J, leaving 9 bases between them. The CDR3 consists of 14 residues. Germline V gene lookup returns CDR1 SGHTA and CDR2 FQGNSA. Documented time point: patch test 1, 2 weeks after DPC sensitization. The treatment here: therapeutic diphenylcyclopropenone sensitization with weekly scalp DPC. The clonotype was recovered from a woman in her 50s with alopecia areata. Some clones in this sample may be carry-over from other donors' samples. The genes are TRBV7-2 and TRBJ2-3, with TRBD1 as a possible D gene (6 bases). The starting material was whole blood, obtained in connection with sensitization to the hapten diphenylcyclopropenone (DPC). Written as DNA, the CDR3 is TGTGCCAGCAGCTCCAGGGGTCGCACAGATACGCAGTATTTT. It yields the protein CASSSRGRTDTQYF.